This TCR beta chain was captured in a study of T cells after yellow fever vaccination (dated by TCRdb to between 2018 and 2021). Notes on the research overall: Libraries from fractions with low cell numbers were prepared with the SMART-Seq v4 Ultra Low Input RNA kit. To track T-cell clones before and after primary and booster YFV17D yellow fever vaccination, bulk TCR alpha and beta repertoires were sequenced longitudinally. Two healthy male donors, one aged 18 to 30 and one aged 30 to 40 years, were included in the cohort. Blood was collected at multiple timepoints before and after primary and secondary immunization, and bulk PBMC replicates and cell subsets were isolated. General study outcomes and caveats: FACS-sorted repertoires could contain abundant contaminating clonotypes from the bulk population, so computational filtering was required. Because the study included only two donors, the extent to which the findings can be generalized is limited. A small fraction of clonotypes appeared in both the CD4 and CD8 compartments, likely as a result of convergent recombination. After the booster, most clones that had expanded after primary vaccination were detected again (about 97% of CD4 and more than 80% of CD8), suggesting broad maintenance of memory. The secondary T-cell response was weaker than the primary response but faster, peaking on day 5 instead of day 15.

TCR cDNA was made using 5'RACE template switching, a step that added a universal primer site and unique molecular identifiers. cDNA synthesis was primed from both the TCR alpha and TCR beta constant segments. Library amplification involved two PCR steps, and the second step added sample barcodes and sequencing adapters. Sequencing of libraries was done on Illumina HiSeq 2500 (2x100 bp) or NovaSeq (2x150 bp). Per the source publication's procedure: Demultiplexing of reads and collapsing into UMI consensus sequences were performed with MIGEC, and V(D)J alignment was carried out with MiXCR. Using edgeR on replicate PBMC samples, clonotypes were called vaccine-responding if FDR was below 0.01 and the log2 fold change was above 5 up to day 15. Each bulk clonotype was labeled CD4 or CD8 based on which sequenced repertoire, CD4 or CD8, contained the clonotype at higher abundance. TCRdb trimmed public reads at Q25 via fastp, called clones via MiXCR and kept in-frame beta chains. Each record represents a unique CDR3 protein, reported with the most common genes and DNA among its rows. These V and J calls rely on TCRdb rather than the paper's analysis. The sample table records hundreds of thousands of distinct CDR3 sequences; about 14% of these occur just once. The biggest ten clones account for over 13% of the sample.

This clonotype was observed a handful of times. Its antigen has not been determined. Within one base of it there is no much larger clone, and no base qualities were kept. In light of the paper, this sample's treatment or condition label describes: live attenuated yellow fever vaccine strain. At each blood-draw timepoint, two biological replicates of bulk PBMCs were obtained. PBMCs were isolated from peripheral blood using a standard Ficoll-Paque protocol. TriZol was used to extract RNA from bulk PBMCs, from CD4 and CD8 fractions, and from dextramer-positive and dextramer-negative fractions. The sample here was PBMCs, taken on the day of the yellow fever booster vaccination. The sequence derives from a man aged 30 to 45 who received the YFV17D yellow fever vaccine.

The nucleotide sequence is TGCGCCAGCAGCTCTACCACCCTTATAGAAGCTTTCTTT. This gives the protein CASSSTTLIEAFF. The rearrangement combines TRBV5-1 with TRBJ1-1; the D gene remains uncertain. The germline V gene sets CDR1 to SGHRS and CDR2 to YFSETQ. Between the V and J ends, shortened by 3 bases and 8 bases respectively, the junction contains 14 bases. From cysteine to phenylalanine, the CDR3 is 13 amino acids long. The read is trimmed to its CDR3 DNA, 39 bases read in frame from base 1.